This T cell receptor beta chain was captured in a study of identical twins. Germline CDR1 and CDR2: ENHRY and SYGVKD. V was trimmed by 3 bases and J by 5 bases, leaving 11 bases between them. The CDR3 sequence is 13 residues long. Unique molecular identifiers were in the cDNA, with template-switch universal primer binding. Using its own MiXCR run on the 5' RACE reads, TCRdb lists one record per CDR3 protein. The table records some 500,000 distinct CDR3 sequences, more than 9% of them present only once. A few counts support this clonotype. Its antigen remains unknown. Notes on the study in general: Insertions ran lower in abundant cord blood beta clonotypes, though not in memory repertoires. Among beta out-of-frame sequences, excess sharing between twins appeared weaker.

These same records also appear under a second study, on yellow fever vaccine responses in identical twins. That work contributes: Among the twins, the vaccine T cell response reportedly seemed partly convergent and partly personalized.

J is TRBJ2-7 and V is TRBV10-3; D remains ambiguous. This sequence originates from a woman between 18 and 29 years old in good health. Specimen: PBMCs. The CDR3 DNA reads as TGTGCCATCAGTGACTCCGAGGTGGACGAGCAGTACTTC. Its protein is CAISDSEVDEQYF.